One sample yielded the 18 T cell receptor beta chains listed below, sequenced in a study of identical twins. TCRdb reanalysed the 5' RACE reads using MiXCR and keeps one entry per CDR3 protein. The sample carries around 500,000 distinct CDR3 sequences, approximately 15% recorded once. This same sample was also part of a study on yellow fever vaccine responses in identical twins.

The source material was CD4+ T cells sorted from blood. These receptors came from a woman between 18 and 29 years old in good health.

This sequence joins TRBV6-5 and TRBJ1-1, with unresolved D. The CDR3 is 11 amino acids. V lost 8 bases to trimming and J lost 0 bases, with 4 bases between them. The V gene's germline CDR1 is MNHEY and CDR2 SVGAGI. As DNA, the CDR3 is TGTGCCAGCCACCTGAACACTGAAGCTTTCTTT. Protein product: CASHLNTEAFF.

V usage is TRBV7-2 and J usage is TRBJ2-2, with D perhaps matching TRBD1 (5 bases). CDR1 and CDR2 from the germline V gene are SGHTA and FQGNSA. Trimming removed 4 bases from V and 7 bases from J, with 19 bases in between. This CDR3 has 16 residues. CDR3 region: CASSSRARAGIGELFF. The DNA of the CDR3 is TGTGCCAGCAGCTCACGGGCCAGGGCTGGGATCGGGGAGCTGTTTTTT.

This chain connects TRBV6-5 to TRBJ2-3; D is uncertain. V shed 3 bases and J shed 4 bases, with 11 bases lying between them. The CDR3 contains 14 residues. Per germline, CDR1 MNHEY and CDR2 SVGAGI. The CDR3 here is CASSYRAFADTQYF. In nucleotides, the CDR3 is TGTGCCAGCAGTTATCGAGCGTTCGCAGATACGCAGTATTTT.

This clonotype occurred once. The rearrangement joins TRBV29-1 to TRBJ2-7, with 14 bases fitting TRBD2. CDR1 is SQVTM, CDR2 ANQGSEA, per germline. This CDR3 has 16 residues. The V and J ends lost 3 bases and 0 bases, in that order; junction bases with no gene match: 4. CDR3 sequence reads: CSVEGLAGDPSYEQYF. Here the CDR3 DNA reads TGCAGCGTTGAGGGACTAGCGGGAGACCCCTCCTACGAGCAGTACTTC.

This clonotype was found once. The chain links TRBV20-1 to TRBJ2-7, with no clear D. V dropped 6 bases and J dropped 2 bases, with 20 bases sitting between them. The germline V gene has CDR1 DFQATT and CDR2 SNEGSKA (reference sequence). This CDR3 is 15 amino acids long. The CDR3 nucleotides read TGCAGTGCCAGACCGTCCCCAGCGACCACCTACGAGCAGTACTTC. Translating gives CSARPSPATTYEQYF.

This rearrangement joins TRBV5-1 to TRBJ2-1; D may correspond to TRBD1 or TRBD2 (5 bases each). V gave up 3 bases and J gave up 10 bases, with 17 bases separating them. The CDR3 length is 14 residues. The germline CDR1 and CDR2 sequences are SGHRS and YFSETQ. The CDR3: CASSSSVLGDEQFF. CDR3 in DNA: TGCGCCAGCAGCTCCTCAGTTCTAGGGGACGAGCAGTTCTTC. The entire variable domain, with the rest obtained from reference TRBV5-1 and TRBJ2-1, is as follows: KAGVTQTPRYLIKTRGQQVTLSCSPISGHRSVSWYQQTPGQGLQFLFEYFSETQRNKGNFPGRFSGRQFSNSRSEMNVSTLELGDSALYLCASSSSVLGDEQFFGPGTRLTVL.

V is TRBV20-1 and J is TRBJ1-1; tentative D call: TRBD1 (6 bases). V shed 3 bases and J shed 0 bases, with 14 bases lying between them. The CDR3 is 15 amino acids. Germline V gene lookup returns CDR1 DFQATT and CDR2 SNEGSKA (reference sequence). The CDR3 is CSASSRGLMNTEAFF. The CDR3 region has the DNA TGCAGTGCTAGTTCCAGGGGACTCATGAACACTGAAGCTTTCTTT.

The chain is built from TRBV5-1 and TRBJ1-1, with TRBD1 matching over 7 bases. Germline-derived CDR1 and CDR2 are SGHRS and YFSETQ. V lost 4 bases, J lost 3 bases, and 12 bases stayed unmatched. The CDR3 has 16 amino acids. CDR3 sequence (DNA): TGCGCCAGCAGCCGTCAGACAGGGAGGAGGGACACTGAAGCTTTCTTT. As protein: CASSRQTGRRDTEAFF. Variable domain in full (rest from reference TRBV5-1 and TRBJ1-1): KAGVTQTPRYLIKTRGQQVTLSCSPISGHRSVSWYQQTPGQGLQFLFEYFSETQRNKGNFPGRFSGRQFSNSRSEMNVSTLELGDSALYLCASSRQTGRRDTEAFFGQGTRLTVV.

This clonotype was seen a few times. The rearrangement joins TRBV11-2 to TRBJ2-1; D is unresolved. This CDR3 comprises 13 residues. CDR1 and CDR2 (germline): SGHAT, FQNNGV. V was clipped by 1 base and J by 8 bases, with 9 bases between them. The CDR3 loop reads CASSLVHADEQFF. Written as DNA, the CDR3 is TGTGCCAGCAGCTTAGTTCACGCCGATGAGCAGTTCTTC.

This clonotype was seen more than once but under ten times. The chain uses TRBV11-2 and TRBJ1-1; the D gene is possibly TRBD1 (6 bases). V was trimmed by 1 base and J by 7 bases, leaving 13 bases between them. This CDR3 has 14 residues. CDR1 and CDR2 (germline): SGHAT, FQNNGV. The CDR3 spells CASSLAGQIHEAFF. The CDR3 DNA is TGTGCCAGCAGCTTAGCTGGACAGATACATGAAGCTTTCTTT.

CDR3 bases: TGTGCCAGCAGCCAAGATAGGTATGGCTACACCTTC. This codes for CASSQDRYGYTF. This chain connects TRBV3-1 to TRBJ1-2; D is unresolved. V dropped 0 bases and J dropped 5 bases, with 4 bases sitting between them. The CDR3 loop spans 12 amino acids. CDR1 LGHDT and CDR2 YNNKEL come from the germline V gene (reference sequence).

The chain combines TRBV6-2 or TRBV6-3 with TRBJ2-3; tentatively, D is TRBD2 (5 bases). Between the trimmed V and J ends, which lost 6 bases and 7 bases, there was a span of 11 bases. Per germline, CDR1 MNHEY and CDR2 SVGEGT. The CDR3 length is 12 residues. The CDR3 DNA reads as TGTGCCAGCAGGCCTACCGGGAATACGCAGTATTTT. Its protein is CASRPTGNTQYF.

This chain links TRBV15 with TRBJ2-7; D is perhaps TRBD1 (6 bases). The V end lost 1 base, the J end lost 1 base, and 11 bases lay between the germline ends. The CDR3 loop spans 15 amino acids. Germline V lookup: CDR1 LNHNV, CDR2 YYDKDF (reference sequence). The CDR3 DNA reads TGTGCCACCAGCAGAGGGGGCCAGGGGTCCTACGAGCAGTACTTC. It translates to CATSRGGQGSYEQYF.

This clonotype turned up a few times. The V call is TRBV29-1, the J call TRBJ2-7; D might be TRBD1 (8 bases). Trimming took 7 bases from V and 6 from J, leaving 22 bases between them. Per germline, CDR1 SQVTM and CDR2 ANQGSEA. CDR3 length: 14 residues. The CDR3 region is CSATGQGGVREQYF. The CDR3 DNA follows: TGCAGCGCCACCGGACAGGGAGGGGTCCGCGAGCAGTACTTC.

This sequence joins TRBV27 and TRBJ1-4; a weak D match, TRBD1 (5 bases). This CDR3 region has 14 residues. The germline V and J ends were trimmed by 4 bases and 5 bases, with 11 bases remaining between them. Germline V lookup: CDR1 MNHEY, CDR2 SMNVEV (reference sequence). The CDR3 loop is CASSWGLGNEKLFF. The CDR3 DNA is TGTGCCAGCAGTTGGGGACTGGGGAATGAAAAACTGTTTTTT.

This clonotype came up a few times. The V call is TRBV6-1, the J call TRBJ2-1; D may be TRBD1 (5 bases). Germline V gene data show CDR1 as MNHNS and CDR2 as SASEGT. The CDR3 runs 15 residues. The V end lost 6 bases, the J end lost 4 bases, and 16 bases lay between the germline ends. CDR3 loop: CASRQDPRPYNEQFF. The CDR3 nucleotides are TGTGCCAGCAGACAGGATCCGAGGCCATACAATGAGCAGTTCTTC.

The V and J genes are TRBV29-1 and TRBJ1-2; no clear D. Germline CDR1 SQVTM, CDR2 ANQGSEA. The CDR3 extends over 14 amino acids. V lost 0 bases to trimming and J lost 8 bases, with 16 bases between them. CDR3 in DNA: TGCAGCGTTGAAGATCGGGCAGGTATTCGCGGCTACACCTTC. It specifies CSVEDRAGIRGYTF. Full variable domain (outside the CDR3, taken from reference TRBV29-1 and TRBJ1-2): SAVISQKPSRDICQRGTSLTIQCQVDSQVTMMFWYRQQPGQSLTLIATANQGSEATYESGFVIDKFPISRPNLTFSTLTVSNMSPEDSSIYLCSVEDRAGIRGYTFGSGTRLTVV.

This sequence joins TRBV6-5 and TRBJ2-2, with 11 bases identical to TRBD1. With V trimmed by 2 bases and J by 5 bases, 10 bases remained unmatched. The CDR3 length is 18 residues. Germline loops: CDR1 MNHEY, CDR2 SVGAGI. Here the CDR3 DNA reads TGTGCCAGCAGTTACGGGAGACCGGGACAGGGGGGTACCGGGGAGCTGTTTTTT. The encoded protein is CASSYGRPGQGGTGELFF.